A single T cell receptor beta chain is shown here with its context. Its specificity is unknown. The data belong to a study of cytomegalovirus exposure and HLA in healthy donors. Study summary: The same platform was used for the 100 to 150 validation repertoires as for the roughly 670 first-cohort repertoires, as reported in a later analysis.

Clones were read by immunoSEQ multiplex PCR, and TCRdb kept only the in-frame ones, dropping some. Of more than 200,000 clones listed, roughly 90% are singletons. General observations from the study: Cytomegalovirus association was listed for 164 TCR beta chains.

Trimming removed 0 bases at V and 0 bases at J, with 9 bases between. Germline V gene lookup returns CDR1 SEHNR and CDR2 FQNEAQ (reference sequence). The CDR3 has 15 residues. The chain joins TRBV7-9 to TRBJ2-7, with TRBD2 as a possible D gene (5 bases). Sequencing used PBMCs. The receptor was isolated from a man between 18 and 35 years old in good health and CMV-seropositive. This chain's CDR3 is CASSLARGFSYEQYF. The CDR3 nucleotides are TGTGCCAGCAGCTTAGCCCGCGGGTTCTCCTACGAGCAGTACTTC.